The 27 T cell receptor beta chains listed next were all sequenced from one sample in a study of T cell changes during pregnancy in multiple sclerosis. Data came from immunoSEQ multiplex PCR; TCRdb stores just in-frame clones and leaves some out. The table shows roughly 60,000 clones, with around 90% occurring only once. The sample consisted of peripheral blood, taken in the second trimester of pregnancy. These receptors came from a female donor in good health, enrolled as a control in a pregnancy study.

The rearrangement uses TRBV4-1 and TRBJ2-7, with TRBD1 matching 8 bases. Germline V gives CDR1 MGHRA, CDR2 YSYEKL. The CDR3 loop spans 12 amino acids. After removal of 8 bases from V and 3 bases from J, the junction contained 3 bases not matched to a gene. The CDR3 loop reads CASRDRNYEQYF. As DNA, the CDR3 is TGCGCCAGCCGGGACAGGAACTACGAGCAGTACTTC.

The CDR3 reads CASSSGQGAGIDQPQHF. The CDR3 DNA reads TGTGCCAGCAGCTCAGGACAGGGGGCGGGGATAGACCAGCCCCAGCATTTT. The chain combines TRBV7-9 with TRBJ1-5; TRBD1 matches 11 bases. Germline CDR1 reads SEHNR; CDR2 reads FQNEAQ (reference sequence). This CDR3 has 17 residues. Trimming took 4 bases from V and 7 from J; bases not matched to a gene: 12.

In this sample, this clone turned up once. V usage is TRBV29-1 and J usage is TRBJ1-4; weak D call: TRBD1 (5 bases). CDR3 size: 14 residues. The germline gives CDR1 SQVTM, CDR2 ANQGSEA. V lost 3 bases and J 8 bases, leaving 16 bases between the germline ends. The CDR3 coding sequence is TGCAGCGTTGAGGATGATTCGACAGCGGAAAAACTGTTTTTT. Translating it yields CSVEDDSTAEKLFF.

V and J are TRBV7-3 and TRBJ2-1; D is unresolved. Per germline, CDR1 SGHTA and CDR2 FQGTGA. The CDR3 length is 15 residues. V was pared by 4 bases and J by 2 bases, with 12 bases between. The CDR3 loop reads CASSSLPGAYNEQFF. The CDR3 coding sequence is TGTGCCAGCAGCTCCCTCCCAGGCGCCTACAATGAGCAGTTCTTC.

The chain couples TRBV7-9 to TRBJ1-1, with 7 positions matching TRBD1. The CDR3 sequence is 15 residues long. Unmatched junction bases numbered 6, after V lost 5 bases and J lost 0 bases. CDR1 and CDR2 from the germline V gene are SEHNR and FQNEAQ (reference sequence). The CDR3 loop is CASSPPDRMNTEAFF. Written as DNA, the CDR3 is TGTGCCAGCAGCCCCCCGGACAGGATGAACACTGAAGCTTTCTTT.

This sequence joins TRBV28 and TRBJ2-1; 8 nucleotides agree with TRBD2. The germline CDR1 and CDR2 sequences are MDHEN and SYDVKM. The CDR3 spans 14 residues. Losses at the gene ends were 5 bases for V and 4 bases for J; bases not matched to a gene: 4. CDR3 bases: TGTGCCAGCAGTCCGACTAGCGTGTACAATGAGCAGTTCTTC. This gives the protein CASSPTSVYNEQFF.

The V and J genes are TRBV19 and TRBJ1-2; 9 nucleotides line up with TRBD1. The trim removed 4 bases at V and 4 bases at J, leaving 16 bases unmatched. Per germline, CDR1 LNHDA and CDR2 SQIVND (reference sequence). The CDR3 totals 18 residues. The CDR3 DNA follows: TGTGCCAGTAGTAAGTGGGGGACAGGGCCCTCATTATTCTATGGCTACACCTTC. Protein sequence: CASSKWGTGPSLFYGYTF. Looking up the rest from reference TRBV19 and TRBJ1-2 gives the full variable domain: DGGITQSPKYLFRKEGQNVTLSCEQNLNHDAMYWYRQDPGQGLRLIYYSQIVNDFQKGDIAEGYSVSREKKESFPLTVTSAQKNPTAFYLCASSKWGTGPSLFYGYTFGSGTRLTVV.

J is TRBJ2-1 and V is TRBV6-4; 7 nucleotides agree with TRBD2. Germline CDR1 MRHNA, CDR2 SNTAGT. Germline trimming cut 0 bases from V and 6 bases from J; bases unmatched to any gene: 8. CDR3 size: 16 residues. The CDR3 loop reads CASSDSGRAGSNEQFF. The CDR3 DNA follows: TGTGCCAGCAGTGACTCGGGGAGGGCCGGAAGCAATGAGCAGTTCTTC.

CDR3 region: CASSPGAGKKEQFF. The CDR3 nucleotides are TGTGCCAGCAGCCCAGGCGCGGGTAAAAAGGAGCAGTTCTTC. V and J are TRBV7-2 and TRBJ2-1; possibly TRBD2 for D (5 bases). V gave up 5 bases and J gave up 10 bases, with 18 bases separating them. Germline V gene sequence: CDR1 SGHTA, CDR2 FQGNSA. The CDR3 contains 14 residues.

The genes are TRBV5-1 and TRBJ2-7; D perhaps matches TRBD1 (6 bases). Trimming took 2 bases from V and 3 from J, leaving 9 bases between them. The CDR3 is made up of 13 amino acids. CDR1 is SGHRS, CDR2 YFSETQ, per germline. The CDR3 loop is CASSLQGNYEQYF. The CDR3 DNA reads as TGCGCCAGCAGCTTACAGGGCAACTACGAGCAGTACTTC. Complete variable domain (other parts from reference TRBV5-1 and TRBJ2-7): KAGVTQTPRYLIKTRGQQVTLSCSPISGHRSVSWYQQTPGQGLQFLFEYFSETQRNKGNFPGRFSGRQFSNSRSEMNVSTLELGDSALYLCASSLQGNYEQYFGPGTRLTVT.

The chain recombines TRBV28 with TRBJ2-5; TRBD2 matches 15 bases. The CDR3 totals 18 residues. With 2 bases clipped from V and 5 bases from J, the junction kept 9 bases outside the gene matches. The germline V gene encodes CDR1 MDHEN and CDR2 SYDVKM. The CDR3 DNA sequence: TGTGCCAGCAGTTTAGACCCGTCCGGGACTAGCGGGAGGGAGACCCAGTACTTC. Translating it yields CASSLDPSGTSGRETQYF.

The CDR3 nucleotides are TGCGCCAGCAGCCAACCAACTAGCGGGAGTTACGAGCAGTACTTC. It yields the protein CASSQPTSGSYEQYF. The rearrangement uses TRBV4-1 and TRBJ2-7, with TRBD2 identical over 11 bases. V dropped 2 bases and J dropped 4; count of bases not matched to a gene: 4. CDR1 is MGHRA and CDR2 is YSYEKL in the germline V gene. The CDR3 loop spans 15 amino acids.

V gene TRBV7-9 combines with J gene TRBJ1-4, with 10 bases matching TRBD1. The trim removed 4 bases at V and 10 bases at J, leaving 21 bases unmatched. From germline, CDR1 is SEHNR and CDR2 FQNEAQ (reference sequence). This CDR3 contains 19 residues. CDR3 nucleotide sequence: TGTGCCAGCAGCTCGTCACTCGGGACAGGGGACCCGGTAGGGGGAAAACTGTTTTTT. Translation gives CASSSSLGTGDPVGGKLFF.

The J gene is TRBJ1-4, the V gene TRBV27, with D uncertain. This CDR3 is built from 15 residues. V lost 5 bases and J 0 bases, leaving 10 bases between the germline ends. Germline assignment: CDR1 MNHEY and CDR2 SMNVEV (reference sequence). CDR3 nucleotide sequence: TGTGCCAGCAGTCGTCATAGAACAACTAATGAAAAACTGTTTTTT. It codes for CASSRHRTTNEKLFF. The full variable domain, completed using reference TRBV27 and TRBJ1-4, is EAQVTQNPRYLITVTGKKLTVTCSQNMNHEYMSWYRQDPGLGLRQIYYSMNVEVTDKGDVPEGYKVSRKEKRNFPLILESPSPNQTSLYFCASSRHRTTNEKLFFGSGTQLSVL.

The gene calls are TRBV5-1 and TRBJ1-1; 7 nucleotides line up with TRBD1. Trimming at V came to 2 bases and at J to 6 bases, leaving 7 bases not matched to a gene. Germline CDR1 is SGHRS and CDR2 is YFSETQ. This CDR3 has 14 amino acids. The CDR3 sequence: CASSLDRVGAEAFF. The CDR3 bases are TGCGCCAGCAGCTTAGACAGGGTTGGGGCTGAAGCTTTCTTT.

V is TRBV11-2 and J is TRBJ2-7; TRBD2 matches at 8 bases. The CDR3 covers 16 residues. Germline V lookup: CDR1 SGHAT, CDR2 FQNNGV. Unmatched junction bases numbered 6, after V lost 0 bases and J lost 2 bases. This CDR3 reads CASSLDVAGHPYEQYF. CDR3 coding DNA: TGTGCCAGCAGCTTAGACGTAGCGGGGCATCCCTACGAGCAGTACTTC.

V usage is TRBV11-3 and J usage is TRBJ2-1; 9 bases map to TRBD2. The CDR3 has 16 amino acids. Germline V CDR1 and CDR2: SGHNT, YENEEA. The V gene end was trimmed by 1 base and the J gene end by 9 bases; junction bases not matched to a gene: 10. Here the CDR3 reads CASSLGDAGGQGEQFF. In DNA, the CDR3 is TGTGCCAGCAGCTTAGGCGACGCGGGGGGGCAGGGTGAGCAGTTCTTC.

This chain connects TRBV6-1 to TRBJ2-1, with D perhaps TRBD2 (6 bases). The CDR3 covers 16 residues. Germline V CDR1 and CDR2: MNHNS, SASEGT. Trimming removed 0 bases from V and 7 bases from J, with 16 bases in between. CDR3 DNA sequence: TGTGCCAGCAGTGAAGCCCCGGCAGGGAGCGGGAATGAGCAGTTCTTC. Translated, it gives CASSEAPAGSGNEQFF.

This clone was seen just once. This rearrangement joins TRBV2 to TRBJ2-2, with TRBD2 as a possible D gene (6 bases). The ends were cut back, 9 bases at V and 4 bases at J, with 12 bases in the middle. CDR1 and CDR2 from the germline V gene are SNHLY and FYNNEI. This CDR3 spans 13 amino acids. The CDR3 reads CASGVAVTGELFF. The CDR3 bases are TGTGCCAGTGGGGTAGCGGTCACCGGGGAGCTGTTTTTT.

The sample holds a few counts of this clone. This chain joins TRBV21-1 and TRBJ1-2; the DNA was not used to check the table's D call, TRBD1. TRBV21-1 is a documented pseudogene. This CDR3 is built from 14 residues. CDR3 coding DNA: TGTGCCAGCAGCGAAGACAGGATGAGCTATGGCTACACCTTC. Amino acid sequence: CASSEDRMSYGYTF.

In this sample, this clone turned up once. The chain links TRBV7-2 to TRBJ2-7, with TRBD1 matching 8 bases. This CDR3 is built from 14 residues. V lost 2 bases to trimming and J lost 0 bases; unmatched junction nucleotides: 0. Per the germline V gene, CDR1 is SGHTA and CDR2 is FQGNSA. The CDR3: CASSLTGGSYEQYF. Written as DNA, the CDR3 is TGTGCCAGCAGCTTAACAGGGGGCTCCTACGAGCAGTACTTC.

CDR3 DNA: TGTGCCAGCAGCTTCCAGAACACCGGGGAGCTGTTTTTT. Translated: CASSFQNTGELFF. This rearrangement joins TRBV5-6 to TRBJ2-2, with D hard to call. The germline gives CDR1 SGHDT, CDR2 YYEEEE. V was trimmed by 2 bases and J by 1 base, leaving 3 bases between them. CDR3 length: 13 residues.

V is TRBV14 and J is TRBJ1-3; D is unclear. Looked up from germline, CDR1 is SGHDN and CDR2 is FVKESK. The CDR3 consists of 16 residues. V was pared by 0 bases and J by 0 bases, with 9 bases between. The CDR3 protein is CASSQDSYSSGNTIYF. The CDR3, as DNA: TGTGCCAGCAGCCAAGATTCGTACAGCTCTGGAAACACCATATATTTT.

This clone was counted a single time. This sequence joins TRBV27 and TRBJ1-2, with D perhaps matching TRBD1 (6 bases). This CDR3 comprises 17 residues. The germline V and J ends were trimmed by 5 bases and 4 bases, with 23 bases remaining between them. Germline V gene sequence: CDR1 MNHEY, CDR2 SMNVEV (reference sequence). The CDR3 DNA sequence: TGTGCCAGCAGTCAGGGGACCGGCCCCAGAGCAACCTATGGCTACACCTTC. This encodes CASSQGTGPRATYGYTF.

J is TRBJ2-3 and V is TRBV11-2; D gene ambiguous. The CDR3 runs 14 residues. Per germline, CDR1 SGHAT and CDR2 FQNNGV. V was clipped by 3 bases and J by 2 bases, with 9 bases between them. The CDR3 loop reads CASSLAHSTDTQYF. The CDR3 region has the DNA TGTGCCAGCAGCTTGGCCCATTCCACAGATACGCAGTATTTT. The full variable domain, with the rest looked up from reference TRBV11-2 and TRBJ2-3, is EAGVAQSPRYKIIEKRQSVAFWCNPISGHATLYWYQQILGQGPKLLIQFQNNGVVDDSQLPKDRFSAERLKGVDSTLKIQPAKLEDSAVYLCASSLAHSTDTQYFGPGTRLTVL.

The CDR3 loop is CSARGLSYNEQFF. CDR3 DNA sequence: TGCAGCGCCCGGGGTTTGTCCTACAATGAGCAGTTCTTC. This sequence joins TRBV29-1 and TRBJ2-1; possibly TRBD2 for D (5 bases). The CDR3 sequence is 13 residues long. Trimming took off 7 bases at V and 1 base at J, with 11 bases between the two ends. Germline CDR1 and CDR2: SQVTM and ANQGSEA.

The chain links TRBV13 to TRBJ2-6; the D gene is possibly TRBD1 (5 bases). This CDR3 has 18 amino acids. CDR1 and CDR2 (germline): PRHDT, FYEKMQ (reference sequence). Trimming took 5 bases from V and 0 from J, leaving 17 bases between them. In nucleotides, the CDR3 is TGTGCCAGCAGCGACCGTATCCGGACAACCTCTGGGGCCAACGTCCTGACTTTC. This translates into CASSDRIRTTSGANVLTF.